Below are 23 T cell receptor beta chains sequenced from a single sample in a study of blood T cells in healthy people across ages. A second 7 to 11 cycle PCR used barcoded and J-beta primers. TCRdb called the 5' RACE reads again in MiXCR, with one record for every CDR3 protein. The sample has around 780,000 distinct CDR3 sequences, 20% to 30% seen once; the top ten hold around 2.9%. These sequences were also reported in another study, on T cells of mothers and their children.

Sequenced: blood. These receptors came from a boy aged 5-17 years in good health.

V usage is TRBV7-3 and J usage is TRBJ2-3; 10 bases line up with TRBD1. The CDR3 has 16 residues. Germline V gives CDR1 SGHTA, CDR2 FQGTGA. The junction had 10 bases not matched to a gene; V was cut back by 5 bases and J by 5 bases. The CDR3 sequence: CASSALPGQGKDTQYF. The CDR3 DNA reads TGTGCCAGCAGCGCCCTCCCGGGACAGGGGAAAGATACGCAGTATTTT.

The chain recombines TRBV7-3 with TRBJ2-6; D assignment may be TRBD1 or TRBD2 (6 bases each). The CDR3 covers 17 residues. V was pared by 2 bases and J by 0 bases, with 11 bases between. Germline-derived CDR1 and CDR2 are SGHTA and FQGTGA. The CDR3 sequence: CASSLAGHLSGANVLTF. The DNA of the CDR3 is TGTGCCAGCAGCTTAGCGGGACACCTCTCTGGGGCCAACGTCCTGACTTTC.

This clonotype occurred a few times. The chain employs TRBV6-1 and TRBJ1-2, with TRBD1 as a possible D gene (5 bases). V was trimmed by 6 bases and J by 8 bases, leaving 28 bases between them. The germline CDR1 and CDR2 sequences are MNHNS and SASEGT. The CDR3 consists of 17 residues. The DNA for the CDR3 is TGTGCCAGCAGCCGACTCGGGCCTCCGGGGGGATATGGCGGCTACACCTTC. This gives the protein CASSRLGPPGGYGGYTF.

This rearrangement joins TRBV12-3 or TRBV12-4 to TRBJ1-1; weak D call: TRBD1 (5 bases). V was trimmed by 4 bases and J by 10 bases, leaving 13 bases between them. The CDR3 is 12 residues long. CDR3 DNA sequence: TGTGCCAGCAGTTCCAGGGTATTGGGAGCTTTCTTT. This sequence encodes CASSSRVLGAFF.

This clonotype was observed a few times. The gene calls are TRBV5-1 and TRBJ2-4; D gene ambiguous. There are 15 residues in the CDR3. The V gene's germline CDR1 is SGHRS and CDR2 YFSETQ. V was trimmed by 7 bases and J by 1 base, leaving 15 bases between them. The CDR3 here is CASPRPQFAKNIQYF. The CDR3 DNA reads as TGCGCCAGCCCAAGGCCCCAGTTTGCCAAAAACATTCAGTACTTC.

The V call is TRBV9, the J call TRBJ2-7, with 13 nucleotides matching TRBD2. CDR1 and CDR2 (germline): SGDLS, YYNGEE. CDR3 length: 15 amino acids. The V and J ends lost 0 bases and 5 bases, in that order; junction bases with no gene match: 2. The CDR3 DNA reads TGTGCCAGCAGCGTAGAAGGGACTAGCGGGGACGAGCAGTACTTC. Translation: CASSVEGTSGDEQYF.

Here the CDR3 reads CASSSRRDLLTSGANVLTF. The CDR3 DNA reads TGTGCCAGCAGCTCGCGCCGGGACTTATTAACCTCTGGGGCCAACGTCCTGACTTTC. The chain couples TRBV4-2 to TRBJ2-6, with D possibly TRBD2 on 6 matching bases. The CDR3 has 19 residues. Trimming left V 5 bases short and J 0 bases short, with 20 bases between. CDR1 is LGHNA, CDR2 YNFKEQ, per germline.

This clonotype was seen only a few times. This chain links TRBV12-3 or TRBV12-4 with TRBJ1-2; D unresolved. Deletions cut 5 bases from V and 7 bases from J, with 8 bases between. The CDR3 extends over 11 amino acids. This chain's CDR3 is CASSSSVGYTF. CDR3 DNA sequence: TGTGCCAGCAGTAGTTCAGTTGGCTACACCTTC.

The gene calls are TRBV5-1 and TRBJ1-1; D gene unclear. This CDR3 comprises 14 residues. V dropped 0 bases and J dropped 1 base, with 7 bases sitting between them. Germline values: CDR1 SGHRS, CDR2 YFSETQ. The CDR3 nucleotides read TGCGCCAGCAGCTTGGAGCCGGAGAACACTGAAGCTTTCTTT. This sequence encodes CASSLEPENTEAFF.

This chain joins TRBV9 and TRBJ2-4, with 9 bases matching TRBD2. Germline loops: CDR1 SGDLS, CDR2 YYNGEE. The trim removed 3 bases at V and 0 bases at J, leaving 4 bases unmatched. CDR3 length: 16 residues. In nucleotides, the CDR3 is TGTGCCAGCAGCGCGACTAGCGGCCTAGCCAAAAACATTCAGTACTTC. Encoded protein: CASSATSGLAKNIQYF.

The chain employs TRBV20-1 and TRBJ1-2; D unresolved. V was cut by 6 bases and J by 1 base, with 12 bases left in between. This CDR3 region has 13 residues. Germline assignment: CDR1 DFQATT and CDR2 SNEGSKA (reference sequence). The CDR3 region has the DNA TGCAGTGCCCGCTTTGGCAGTAACTATGGCTACACCTTC. Translation gives CSARFGSNYGYTF.

V gene TRBV5-6 combines with J gene TRBJ2-5; no clear D gene. CDR1 SGHDT and CDR2 YYEEEE come from the germline V gene. Trimming took off 1 base at V and 3 bases at J, with 10 bases between the two ends. The CDR3 spans 14 residues. CDR3 region: CASSLWSVEETQYF. CDR3 bases: TGTGCCAGCAGCTTGTGGTCAGTTGAAGAGACCCAGTACTTC.

The J gene is TRBJ2-7, the V gene TRBV27; 7 bases map to TRBD1. Germline V CDR1 and CDR2: MNHEY, SMNVEV (reference sequence). The CDR3 is 14 residues long. V was pared by 7 bases and J by 1 base, with 7 bases of the junction left unmatched. For the CDR3, the DNA is TGTGCCAGCACCACCCGACAGGGTTCCTACGAGCAGTACTTC. Protein product: CASTTRQGSYEQYF.

The chain links TRBV6-1 to TRBJ2-1; 13 bases match TRBD2. This CDR3 is built from 18 residues. Trimming cost V 6 bases and J 0 bases; bases outside gene matches: 8. From germline, CDR1 is MNHNS and CDR2 SASEGT. CDR3 DNA sequence: TGTGCCAGCAGGAGGGGACTAGCGGGACGGAGCTCCTACAATGAGCAGTTCTTC. The encoded protein is CASRRGLAGRSSYNEQFF.

In this sample, this clonotype turned up a few times. The rearrangement joins TRBV6-6 to TRBJ1-4; 7 bases line up with TRBD1. This CDR3 comprises 13 residues. In germline, CDR1 is MNHNY, CDR2 SVGAGI (reference sequence). Here the CDR3 DNA reads TGTGCGGCTAGGGGGCCAACTAATGAAAAACTGTTTTTT. Its protein product is CAARGPTNEKLFF.

There are a few counts of this clonotype. This chain uses TRBV28 with TRBJ1-1, with a possible D match to TRBD1 (6 bases). Germline assignment: CDR1 MDHEN and CDR2 SYDVKM. The CDR3 has 14 residues. V was pared by 6 bases and J by 1 base, with 12 bases between. This CDR3 reads CASSRDTGNTEAFF. The CDR3 bases are TGTGCCAGCAGCCGGGACACGGGGAACACTGAAGCTTTCTTT.

In this sample, this clonotype turned up a few times. V gene TRBV5-1 combines with J gene TRBJ2-7; the D gene could be TRBD1 or TRBD2 (6 bases each). CDR1 and CDR2 (germline): SGHRS, YFSETQ. The V end was cut by 4 bases, the J end by 0 bases, with 14 bases between. CDR3 length: 15 residues. The CDR3: CASSDPRGLSYEQYF. DNA of the CDR3: TGCGCCAGCAGCGATCCTCGGGGGCTCTCCTACGAGCAGTACTTC.

On this clonotype itself: A read error may be the cause here, since a much bigger clone is one base away. The chain employs TRBV6-5 and TRBJ2-7, with D unclear. V lost 5 bases and J 5 bases, leaving 10 bases between the germline ends. CDR1 and CDR2 (germline): MNHEY, SVGAGI. The CDR3 loop spans 12 amino acids. The CDR3 loop reads CASSHRGDEQYF. The CDR3 nucleotides read TGTGCCAGCAGTCACCGTGGGGACGAGCAGTACTTC.

This chain joins TRBV5-1 and TRBJ2-6, with D tentatively TRBD1 (6 bases). The germline V gene encodes CDR1 SGHRS and CDR2 YFSETQ. V was trimmed by 5 bases and J by 0 bases, leaving 9 bases between them. The CDR3 has 15 amino acids. The CDR3 loop is CASRMDSSGANVLTF. CDR3 sequence (DNA): TGCGCCAGCAGAATGGACAGCTCTGGGGCCAACGTCCTGACTTTC.

This clonotype was recorded a few times. The chain has TRBV28 and TRBJ2-1, with 16 positions matching TRBD2. CDR3 length: 20 amino acids. The J segment lost 1 base and the V segment lost 5 bases, leaving 11 bases of the junction unmatched. Germline CDR1 MDHEN, CDR2 SYDVKM. The CDR3 spells CASSPPPGLAGGLSYNEQFF. Here the CDR3 DNA reads TGTGCCAGCAGTCCTCCACCGGGACTAGCGGGAGGGTTATCCTACAATGAGCAGTTCTTC.

V gene TRBV6-5 combines with J gene TRBJ2-1; possibly TRBD2 for D (5 bases). CDR1 is MNHEY, CDR2 SVGAGI, per germline. The V and J ends lost 6 bases and 7 bases respectively, with 13 bases between them. The CDR3 sequence is 13 residues long. The DNA for the CDR3 is TGTGCCAGCAGCCTCAACCCGGGGAATGAGCAGTTCTTC. Protein sequence: CASSLNPGNEQFF.

The chain joins TRBV20-1 to TRBJ1-1; possible D gene TRBD1, 6 bases. The CDR3 runs to 14 residues. Germline V lookup: CDR1 DFQATT, CDR2 SNEGSKA (reference sequence). Trimming stripped 0 bases from V and 6 bases from J, with 14 bases between. CDR3 sequence: CSARDLNKGAEAFF. CDR3 DNA: TGCAGTGCTAGAGATTTAAACAAGGGGGCTGAAGCTTTCTTT.

This rearrangement joins TRBV5-1 to TRBJ2-7; 7 positions agree with TRBD1. V was clipped by 4 bases and J by 2 bases; unmatched bases: 12. Germline assignment: CDR1 SGHRS and CDR2 YFSETQ. This CDR3 spans 16 amino acids. The CDR3 DNA follows: TGCGCCAGCAGCGCCAATGCCCGGGACAGAGCCTACGAGCAGTACTTC. Amino acids: CASSANARDRAYEQYF.